One T cell receptor (beta chain) is described in this entry. The target antigen is unknown. CDR1 SGHVS and CDR2 FQNEAQ come from the germline V gene. The length of the CDR3 is 14 residues. Trimming pared 5 bases from V and 1 base from J, leaving 11 bases between. Sequencing was performed with immunoSEQ multiplex PCR; in TCRdb, only in-frame clones are kept and a portion is missing. Here the sample spans more than 2 million clones, 85% to 95% being singletons. This sample stems from a study of shared clonotypes between healthy human individuals. Whole-study results and caveats: Sorted-subset sequencing was shown by rarefaction to be incomplete despite large depth.

This TCR was sampled from a man aged 18 to 29 in good health. The rearrangement joins TRBV7-8 to TRBJ2-5; maybe TRBD1 (5 bases). Material for sequencing was naive CD4+ T cells sorted from blood. Subset indicated: CD45RA+ positively selected. The CDR3 bases are TGTGCCAGCAGCCAACAGACAGTCCAAGAGACCCAGTACTTC. Its protein is CASSQQTVQETQYF.